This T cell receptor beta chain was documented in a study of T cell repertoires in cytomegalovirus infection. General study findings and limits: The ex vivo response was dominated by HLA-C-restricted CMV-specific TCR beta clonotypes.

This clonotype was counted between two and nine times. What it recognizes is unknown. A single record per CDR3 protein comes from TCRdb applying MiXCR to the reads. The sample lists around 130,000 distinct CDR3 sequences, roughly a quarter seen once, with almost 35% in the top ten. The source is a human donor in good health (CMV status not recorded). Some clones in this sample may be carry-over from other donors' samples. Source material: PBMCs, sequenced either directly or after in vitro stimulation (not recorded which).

CDR3 sequence reads: CASSYGRNTIYF. CDR3 nucleotides: TGTGCCAGCAGTTACGGGAGAAACACCATATATTTT. The rearrangement links TRBV6-2 or TRBV6-3 to TRBJ1-3; D is unresolved. Per germline, CDR1 MNHEY and CDR2 SVGEGT. The ends were cut back, 2 bases at V and 5 bases at J, with 4 bases in the middle. The CDR3 contains 12 residues.